This T cell receptor beta chain was identified in a study of blood T cell repertoires in COVID-19 (dated by TCRdb to 2019 to 2021). With regard to the full study: Collaborator samples came from the United States, Italy and Spain and covered acute and convalescent phases of COVID-19. The prospective study material was composed of cDNA or gDNA derived from T cells, B-cell-depleted T cells, or PBMCs. The dataset comprised deeply sampled blood TCRbeta repertoires from subjects exposed to, actively infected with, or recovered from COVID-19. The repertoires were released in a freely available public database meant as a resource for research on the immune response to SARS-CoV-2. The samples were drawn from the first 160 participants of the ongoing ImmuneRACE study and from 950 to 1,500 subjects provided by 6 global collaborators. Sample metadata almost always included a de-identified subject ID, COVID-19 status, age in years and sex. Where available, HLA class I and class II types were obtained from metadata supplied by the sample provider rather than from assay-based typing. Results and caveats for the whole study, not just this receptor: Clinical and demographic metadata were provided uncurated, with the amount varying by source and participant.

Concerning this clone itself: The clone's antigen remains unknown. There are no base qualities to consult, and no much larger clone falls within one base.

The collaborating institutions used their own protocols to collect whole blood in K2EDTA tubes. For TCRbeta analysis, collaborators shipped samples in one of three forms: frozen whole blood, isolated PBMCs, or DNA extracted from either of those sample types. TCRbeta CDR3 regions were amplified from genomic DNA using the immunoSEQ Assay, a bias-controlled multiplex PCR. In the source study's methods: The number of nucleated cells in each sample was estimated by amplification of reference gene primers within the assay. To quantify the absolute abundance of each unique TCRbeta CDR3 rearrangement, sequence reads were collapsed and filtered. For each sample, productive Simpson clonality was calculated by taking the square root of Simpson's diversity index across productive rearrangements. The table comes from immuneACCESS by way of TCRdb, which keeps in-frame sequences with V and J called. Part of the clones is missing from these tables; in studies checked, under half for an unresolved V gene and the rest for unknown reasons. V and J calls plus clone size are reproduced from that table; the DNA served to infer D and trimming. The sample table contains 380,000 or so clones; only one count was recorded for approximately 77% of them. Under 1.2% of the sample belongs to the ten largest clones.

From the germline V gene, CDR1 is SNHLY and CDR2 is FYNNEI. From cysteine to phenylalanine, the CDR3 is 12 amino acids long. Only the CDR3 part of the read is kept: 36 bases, read in frame from the first base. The germline ends are 13 bases apart after V is trimmed by 11 bases and J by 2 bases. Recombination connected TRBV2 to TRBJ2-7; a weak D assignment points to TRBD1 (5 bases agree). Sequencing was done on a sample of peripheral blood. This TCR was sampled from a human donor with acute or convalescent COVID-19. The donor label of this sample is uncertain. The CDR3 corresponds to CASRTTPYEQYF. The DNA is TGTGCCTCACGGACAACCCCCTACGAGCAGTACTTC.